The 14 T cell receptor beta chains below come from one sample, sequenced in a study of response to subunit inactivated influenza vaccine (dated by TCRdb to about 2018). Libraries were prepared through RT-PCR. Instrument used: Illumina HiSeq 2500. The public reads were quality trimmed at Q25 with fastp and then assembled into clones with MiXCR by TCRdb, keeping productive beta chains. For every CDR3 protein sequence, its rows merge into one entry that carries the most common genes and DNA. The sample table records approximately 490,000 distinct CDR3 sequences; approximately 7.2% of these occur just once. Around 14% of the sample lies in the top ten. The sequenced sample was PBMCs from blood, obtained 23 months after vaccination. The receptors here all came from a man aged 50-75 years who received an inactivated influenza vaccine. Donor details come from another sample of the same person, matched by shared clones.

In this sample, this clonotype turned up a few times. V and J are TRBV13 and TRBJ1-1, with no clear D. CDR3 length: 14 residues. V lost 1 base, J lost 1 base, and 7 bases lay in between. In germline, CDR1 is PRHDT, CDR2 FYEKMQ (reference sequence). The DNA for the CDR3 is TGTGCCAGCAGCTTAGTTGTAGAGAACACTGAAGCTTTCTTT. It yields the protein CASSLVVENTEAFF. The full variable domain, with the rest looked up from reference TRBV13 and TRBJ1-1, is AAGVIQSPRHLIKEKRETATLKCYPIPRHDTVYWYQQGPGQDPQFLISFYEKMQSDKGSIPDRFSAQQFSDYHSELNMSSLELGDSALYFCASSLVVENTEAFFGQGTRLTVV.

This clonotype has ten or more counts. The CDR3 DNA follows: TGTGCCAGCAGCCTCCAACAGCGGGACACAGATACGCAGTATTTT. Translation gives CASSLQQRDTDTQYF. The J gene is TRBJ2-3, the V gene TRBV11-2; 7 bases are a match to TRBD2. This CDR3 contains 15 residues. V gave up 5 bases and J gave up 2 bases; unmatched junction bases: 7. CDR1 and CDR2 (germline): SGHAT, FQNNGV.

The gene calls are TRBV7-8 and TRBJ1-4; no definite D call. From germline, CDR1 is SGHVS and CDR2 FQNEAQ. Trimming stripped 5 bases from V and 0 bases from J, with 13 bases between. The CDR3 extends over 16 amino acids. CDR3 bases: TGTGCCAGCAGCCCCCAGGCCGTAGCAACTAATGAAAAACTGTTTTTT. Translation gives CASSPQAVATNEKLFF.

This clonotype appeared many times. The genes are TRBV12-3 or TRBV12-4 and TRBJ1-1; D possibly corresponds to TRBD1 (5 bases). The CDR3 consists of 11 residues. Trimming cost V 7 bases and J 9 bases, with 12 bases left between them. This CDR3 is CASTRDLQAFF. CDR3 DNA: TGTGCCAGCACCAGGGACTTACAAGCTTTCTTT.

Only a few counts were recorded for this clonotype. This rearrangement joins TRBV7-3 to TRBJ2-5; D unresolved. This CDR3 has 13 residues. Germline V gene lookup returns CDR1 SGHTA and CDR2 FQGTGA. V lost 5 bases and J 3 bases, leaving 10 bases between the germline ends. This CDR3 is CASSPRAKETQYF. CDR3 in DNA: TGTGCCAGCAGCCCCCGGGCTAAAGAGACCCAGTACTTC.

V gene TRBV6-1 combines with J gene TRBJ2-2; D is uncertain. This CDR3 is 16 amino acids long. Trimming cost V 5 bases and J 0 bases, with 13 bases left between them. The germline CDR1 and CDR2 sequences are MNHNS and SASEGT. DNA of the CDR3: TGTGCCAGCAGTCCTCGGCGAGGCTCGAACACCGGGGAGCTGTTTTTT. Its protein is CASSPRRGSNTGELFF.

The V and J genes are TRBV27 and TRBJ2-5; weak D call: TRBD2 (5 bases). In germline, CDR1 is MNHEY, CDR2 SMNVEV (reference sequence). This CDR3 is 14 amino acids long. Trimming removed 7 bases from V and 4 bases from J, with 16 bases in between. The CDR3 DNA reads TGTGCCAGCAAAAGAGGGCCGGATGGAGAGACCCAGTACTTC. It specifies CASKRGPDGETQYF.

J is TRBJ1-5 and V is TRBV20-1, with D possibly matching TRBD1 (6 bases). Germline loops: CDR1 DFQATT, CDR2 SNEGSKA (reference sequence). V was shortened by 6 bases and J by 2 bases, with 14 bases between the two germline ends. The CDR3 consists of 14 residues. The chain's CDR3 is CSALGGAGNQPQHF. The CDR3 region has the DNA TGCAGTGCCCTGGGGGGGGCGGGCAATCAGCCCCAGCATTTT.

This clonotype was found many times. The rearrangement links TRBV5-1 to TRBJ2-2; D gene uncertain. The V and J ends lost 0 bases and 4 bases respectively, with 7 bases between them. This CDR3 contains 14 residues. Germline loops: CDR1 SGHRS, CDR2 YFSETQ. The CDR3 DNA reads as TGCGCCAGCAGCTTGGAATACGGCACCGGGGAGCTGTTTTTT. Amino acids: CASSLEYGTGELFF.

The J gene is TRBJ2-7, the V gene TRBV5-6; 11 nucleotides line up with TRBD2. CDR3 size: 15 residues. The germline gives CDR1 SGHDT, CDR2 YYEEEE. V lost 4 bases and J lost 3; bases outside the gene matches: 6. CDR3 sequence reads: CASSPAGTSGYEQYF. The CDR3 bases are TGTGCCAGCAGCCCTGCCGGGACTAGCGGCTACGAGCAGTACTTC.

This clonotype was seen a few times. This chain links TRBV28 with TRBJ2-1, with 15 bases aligning to TRBD2. Germline loops: CDR1 MDHEN, CDR2 SYDVKM. The ends lost 8 bases at V and 7 bases at J; junction bases unmatched: 12. The CDR3 consists of 17 residues. For the CDR3, the DNA is TGTGCCAGCGCGGAACTAGGACTAGCGGGAGGGCCGAATGAGCAGTTCTTC. This encodes CASAELGLAGGPNEQFF. Together with reference TRBV28 and TRBJ2-1, the CDR3 gives the full variable domain: DVKVTQSSRYLVKRTGEKVFLECVQDMDHENMFWYRQDPGLGLRLIYFSYDVKMKEKGDIPEGYSVSREKKERFSLILESASTNQTSMYLCASAELGLAGGPNEQFFGPGTRLTVL.

This clonotype appeared many times. V is TRBV27 and J is TRBJ2-1; TRBD2 aligns across 7 bases. J gave up 10 bases and V 5 bases, and 17 bases lay outside the gene matches. There are 16 residues in the CDR3. Germline assignment: CDR1 MNHEY and CDR2 SMNVEV (reference sequence). CDR3 coding DNA: TGTGCCAGCAGTCCAAAACTAGCGCACCCCCCCAGGGAGCAGTTCTTC. Its protein product is CASSPKLAHPPREQFF.

This clonotype was detected only a few times. The chain couples TRBV4-1 to TRBJ1-5; 8 bases align to TRBD1. CDR3 length: 16 amino acids. The ends lost 4 bases at V and 6 bases at J; junction bases unmatched: 11. Germline loops: CDR1 MGHRA, CDR2 YSYEKL. The chain's CDR3 is CASSPSTGVGVQPQHF. In DNA form, the CDR3 reads TGCGCCAGCAGCCCTTCGACAGGGGTGGGGGTTCAGCCCCAGCATTTT.

The chain uses TRBV28 and TRBJ2-1, with D hard to call. This CDR3 has 11 residues. Trimming cost V 6 bases and J 10 bases, with 10 bases left between them. Germline V gene sequence: CDR1 MDHEN, CDR2 SYDVKM. CDR3 nucleotides: TGTGCCAGCAGCCGCCTCTACGAGCAGTTCTTC. Encoded protein: CASSRLYEQFF.